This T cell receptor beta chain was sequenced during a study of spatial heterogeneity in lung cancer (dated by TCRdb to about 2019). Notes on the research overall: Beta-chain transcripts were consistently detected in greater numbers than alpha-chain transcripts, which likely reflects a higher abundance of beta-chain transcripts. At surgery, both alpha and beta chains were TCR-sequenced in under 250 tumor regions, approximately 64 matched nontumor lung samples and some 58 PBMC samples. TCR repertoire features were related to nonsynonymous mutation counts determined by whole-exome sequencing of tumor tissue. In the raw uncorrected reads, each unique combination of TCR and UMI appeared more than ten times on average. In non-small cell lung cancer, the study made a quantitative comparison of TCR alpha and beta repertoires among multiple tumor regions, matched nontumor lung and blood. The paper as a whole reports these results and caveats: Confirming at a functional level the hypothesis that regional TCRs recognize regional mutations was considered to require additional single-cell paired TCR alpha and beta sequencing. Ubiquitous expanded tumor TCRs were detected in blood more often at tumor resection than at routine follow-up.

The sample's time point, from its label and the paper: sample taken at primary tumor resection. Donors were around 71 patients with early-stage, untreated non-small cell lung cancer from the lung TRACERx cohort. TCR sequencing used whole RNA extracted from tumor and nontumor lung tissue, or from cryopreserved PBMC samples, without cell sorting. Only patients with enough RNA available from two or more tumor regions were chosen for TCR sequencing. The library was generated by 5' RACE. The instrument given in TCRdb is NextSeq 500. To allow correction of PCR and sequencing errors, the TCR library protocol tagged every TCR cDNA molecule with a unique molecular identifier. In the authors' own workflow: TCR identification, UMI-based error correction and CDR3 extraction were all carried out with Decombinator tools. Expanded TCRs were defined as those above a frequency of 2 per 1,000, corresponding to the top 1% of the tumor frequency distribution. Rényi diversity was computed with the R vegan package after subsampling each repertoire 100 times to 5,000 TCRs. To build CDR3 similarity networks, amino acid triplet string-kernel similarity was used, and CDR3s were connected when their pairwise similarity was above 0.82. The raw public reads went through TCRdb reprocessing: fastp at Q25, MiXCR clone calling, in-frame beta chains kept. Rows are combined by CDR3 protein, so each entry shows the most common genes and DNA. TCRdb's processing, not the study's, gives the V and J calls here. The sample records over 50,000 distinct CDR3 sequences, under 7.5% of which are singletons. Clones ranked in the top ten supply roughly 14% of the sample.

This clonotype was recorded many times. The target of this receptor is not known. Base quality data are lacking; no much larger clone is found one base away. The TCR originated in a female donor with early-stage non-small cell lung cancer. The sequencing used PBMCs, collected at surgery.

The CDR3 region reads CSVSGSYEQYF. In nucleotide form, the sequence is TGCAGTGTCAGCGGTTCCTACGAGCAGTACTTC. The rearrangement joined TRBV20-1 to TRBJ2-7, and possibly TRBD2, on 5 matching bases. The germline V gene (reference sequence) yields DFQATT for CDR1 and SNEGSKA for CDR2. The junction shows trimming of 7 bases on V and 1 base on J, plus 8 bases between the germline ends. Including cysteine and phenylalanine, the CDR3 has 11 amino acids. This entry keeps only the CDR3 DNA: 33 bases, framed from base 1.